The 10 T cell receptor beta chains in this list originate from one sample, sequenced in a study of CD8 T cells in ankylosing spondylitis. General study points: What seemed typical of ankylosing spondylitis blood was a TCR beta motif built from several highly homologous variants.

These TCRs' antigens remain unknown. From the 5' RACE reads, TCRdb called clonotypes with MiXCR, one entry per CDR3 protein. The sample comprises 700,000 to 850,000 distinct CDR3 sequences, 10% to 15% of which are singletons, and approximately 0.46% rests with the top ten. The sample was blood, either unsorted or a sorted T cell fraction (not recorded which). The receptors come from a male donor with ankylosing spondylitis.

A word on this clonotype: The junction differs from germline at one of its ends, possibly a read error. The rearrangement links TRBV20-1 to TRBJ2-7; D unclear. Germline loops: CDR1 DFQATT, CDR2 SNEGSKA (reference sequence). CDR3 size: 12 residues. CDR3 sequence reads: CSARVQAYEQYF. For the CDR3, the DNA is TGCAGTGCGAGAGTGCAGGCCTACGAGCAGTACTTC.

This chain links TRBV4-3 with TRBJ2-3; 8 bases are shared with TRBD2. J gave up 2 bases and V 0 bases, and 4 bases lay outside the gene matches. Germline V gives CDR1 LGHNA, CDR2 YSLEER. This CDR3 spans 16 amino acids. CDR3 nucleotide sequence: TGCGCCAGCAGCCAAGAGGTAGCGGGACACACAGATACGCAGTATTTT. As protein: CASSQEVAGHTDTQYF.

The genes are TRBV11-2 and TRBJ2-5; 10 bases fit TRBD2. The CDR3 consists of 16 residues. With V trimmed by 5 bases and J by 0 bases, 6 bases remained unmatched. Germline V CDR1 and CDR2: SGHAT, FQNNGV. The DNA for the CDR3 is TGTGCCAGCAGCCCGCGTAGCGGGGGGTACCAAGAGACCCAGTACTTC. Amino acid sequence: CASSPRSGGYQETQYF.

This sequence joins TRBV9 and TRBJ1-1, with a tentative D call TRBD1 (6 bases). Trimming shortened V by 0 bases and J by 4 bases, and 10 bases separated the two germline ends. The length of the CDR3 is 14 residues. Germline loops: CDR1 SGDLS, CDR2 YYNGEE. CDR3 sequence (DNA): TGTGCCAGCAGCGTAGCGGGACACAGCACTGAAGCTTTCTTT. Translated: CASSVAGHSTEAFF.

Many counts were recorded for this clonotype. The J gene is TRBJ1-1, the V gene TRBV5-1, with D possibly TRBD1 on 6 matching bases. The germline V and J ends were trimmed by 2 bases and 5 bases, with 13 bases remaining between them. This CDR3 contains 14 residues. CDR1 is SGHRS and CDR2 is YFSETQ in the germline V gene. DNA of the CDR3: TGCGCCAGCAGCTTCGGACAGCCTGAGACTGAAGCTTTCTTT. It codes for CASSFGQPETEAFF.

This clonotype was seen a handful of times. An end of the junction does not agree with germline; a read error may underlie this. The V gene is TRBV7-7, the J gene TRBJ2-3; either TRBD1 or TRBD2 may supply D (5 bases each). Germline lookup yields CDR1 SSHAT and CDR2 FNYEAQ (reference sequence). The CDR3 length is 15 residues. The DNA of the CDR3 is TGTGCTAGCAGCACCGGGACCGGGAATGGGTATACGCAGTATTTT. It is translated as CASSTGTGNGYTQYF.

This clonotype was found many times. The chain carries TRBV5-1 and TRBJ2-1, with 11 bases aligning to TRBD2. Germline CDR1 reads SGHRS; CDR2 reads YFSETQ. The CDR3 has 17 residues. The V segment lost 3 bases and the J segment 3 bases; nucleotides outside the gene matches: 8. CDR3 nucleotides: TGCGCCAGCAGCTGGACTGGACTAGCGGGCGTCTACAATGAGCAGTTCTTC. Translating it yields CASSWTGLAGVYNEQFF.

This clonotype has a handful of counts. The chain couples TRBV6-1 to TRBJ2-7; either TRBD1 or TRBD2 may supply D (6 bases each). The CDR3 is 15 residues long. Per germline, CDR1 MNHNS and CDR2 SASEGT. V was shortened by 4 bases and J by 3 bases, with 16 bases between the two germline ends. CDR3: CASSALRGANYEQYF. DNA for the CDR3: TGTGCCAGCAGTGCCCTTAGGGGGGCGAACTACGAGCAGTACTTC.

CDR3 in amino acids: CSARDREGPYEQYF. The CDR3 DNA follows: TGCAGTGCTAGAGATAGGGAGGGGCCCTACGAGCAGTACTTC. The chain recombines TRBV20-1 with TRBJ2-7; 7 positions match TRBD2. Trimming cost V 0 bases and J 2 bases; bases outside gene matches: 4. Germline CDR1 DFQATT, CDR2 SNEGSKA (reference sequence). CDR3 length: 14 residues.

This clonotype came up a few times. This sequence joins TRBV6-2 or TRBV6-3 and TRBJ1-5; D uncertain. The CDR3 loop spans 11 amino acids. The V gene lost 4 bases and the J gene lost 12 bases, with 10 bases spanning the gap. Germline V lookup: CDR1 MNHEY, CDR2 SVGEGT. CDR3 sequence: CASSSDRSQHF. CDR3 nucleotides: TGTGCCAGCAGTTCAGACCGGAGCCAGCATTTT.